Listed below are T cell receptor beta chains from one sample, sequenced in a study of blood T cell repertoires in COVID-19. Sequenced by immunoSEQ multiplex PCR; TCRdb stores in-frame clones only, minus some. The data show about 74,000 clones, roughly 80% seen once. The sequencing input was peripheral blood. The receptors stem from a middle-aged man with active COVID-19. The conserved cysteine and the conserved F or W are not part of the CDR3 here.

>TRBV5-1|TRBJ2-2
ASSPGGPETTGELF
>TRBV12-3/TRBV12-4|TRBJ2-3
ASSFWPAYTQY
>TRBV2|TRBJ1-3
ASTNGGVKGGNTIY
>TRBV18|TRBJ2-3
ASSRRLDVDTQY
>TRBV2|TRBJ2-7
ASSGRQGAYEQY
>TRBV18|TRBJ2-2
ASSPASGGTGELF
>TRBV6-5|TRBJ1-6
ASRDSALGNSPLH
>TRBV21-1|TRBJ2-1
ANLTGEVYNEQF
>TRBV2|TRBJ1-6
ASSRSRNSPLH
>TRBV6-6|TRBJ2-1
ASSLTSGGNEQF
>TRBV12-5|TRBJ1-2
ASGLLLTRRDRGAYGYT
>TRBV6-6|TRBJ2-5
ASSLRETQAQY
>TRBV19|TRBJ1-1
ASKSVDRVGTEAF
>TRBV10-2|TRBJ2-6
ASRPLLGDQTGANVLT
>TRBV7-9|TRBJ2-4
ASSLVGLGDIQY
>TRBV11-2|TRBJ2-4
ASSPLRGRNIQY
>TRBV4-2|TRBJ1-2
ASSQDWAGDYGYT
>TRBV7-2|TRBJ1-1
ASSLTGATEAF
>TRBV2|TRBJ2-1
ASSVGGRASDEQF
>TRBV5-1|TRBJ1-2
ASSSTGGEWDGYT
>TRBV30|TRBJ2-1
ACIDSSSYNEQF
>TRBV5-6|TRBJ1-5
ASSTKTVGGNQPQH
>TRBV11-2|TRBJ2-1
ASSRIQGVGEQF
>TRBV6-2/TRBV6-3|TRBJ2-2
ASSYPMRTGELF
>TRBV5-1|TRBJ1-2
ASSSLPGQGAGGYT
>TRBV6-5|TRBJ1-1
ASSYLGRGNTEAF
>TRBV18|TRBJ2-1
ASSPEVRSNEQF
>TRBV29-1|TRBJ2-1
SVGGEDRSSYNEQF
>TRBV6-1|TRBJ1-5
ASCDTPGQREH
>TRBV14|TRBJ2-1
ATQGPSGVLLYNEQF
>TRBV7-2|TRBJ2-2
ASSLDGDRGGTGELF
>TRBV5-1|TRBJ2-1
ASSLEPGVYNEQF
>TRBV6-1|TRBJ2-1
ASSVLAGGGFDEQF
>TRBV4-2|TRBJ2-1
ASSQVISSNEQF
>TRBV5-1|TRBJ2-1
ASVKVPEANEQF
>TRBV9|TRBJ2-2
ASSVQNTGELF
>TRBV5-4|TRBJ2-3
ASSLGLGTDTQY
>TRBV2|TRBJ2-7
ASNPAGYEQY
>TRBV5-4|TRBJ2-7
ASSKAPSGGSSYEQY
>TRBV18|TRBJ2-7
ASSPGLESKQY
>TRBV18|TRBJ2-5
ASFQVPREGTRPGTQY
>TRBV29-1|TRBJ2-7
SVAGVDRGPPYEQY
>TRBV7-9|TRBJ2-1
ASTPGYSGVRARGV
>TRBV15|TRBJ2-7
ATSRDSGYEQY
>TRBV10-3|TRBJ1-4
AISETDRGREKLF
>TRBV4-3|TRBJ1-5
ASSQEPRSGPQH
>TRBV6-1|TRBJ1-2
ASSEAPRQGLYGYT
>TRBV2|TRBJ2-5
ASRGTAGRGTQY
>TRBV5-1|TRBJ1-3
ASSLDFRGSGNTIY
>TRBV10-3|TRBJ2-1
AISDLRANEQF
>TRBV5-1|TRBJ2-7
ASSSTTSVPYEQY
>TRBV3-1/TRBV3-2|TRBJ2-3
ASSPRGPRGTDTQY
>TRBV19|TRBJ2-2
ASNPLAGGYTGELF
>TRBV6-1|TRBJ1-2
ASSEALSGNYGYT